This T cell receptor beta chain was obtained from a study of cytomegalovirus exposure and HLA in healthy donors. Donors in the study were healthy people who gave bone marrow. Study-level points and caveats: Across HLA loci, a later analysis found differing TCR association rates, with DRB1 most and HLA-C fewest. CMV serostatus alone was available as immune exposure information.

The primer mix had 60 Vbeta and 13 Jbeta primers. The table came from immunoSEQ multiplex PCR; TCRdb's copy has only in-frame clones and leaves some out. This sample's table has about 130,000 clones. Germline V gene lookup returns CDR1 ENHRY and CDR2 SYGVKD. Trimming removed 6 bases at V and 0 bases at J, with 10 bases between. The CDR3 totals 14 residues. Regarding this clone: Antigen: not known.

This clonotype originated in a man aged 35 to 55 in good health and CMV-seronegative. This rearrangement joins TRBV10-3 to TRBJ2-3, with TRBD2 as a possible D gene (6 bases). The sequencing sample was made of PBMCs. The CDR3 DNA sequence: TGTGCCATCAGCGCCGGGACTAGCACAGATACGCAGTATTTT. This encodes CAISAGTSTDTQYF.